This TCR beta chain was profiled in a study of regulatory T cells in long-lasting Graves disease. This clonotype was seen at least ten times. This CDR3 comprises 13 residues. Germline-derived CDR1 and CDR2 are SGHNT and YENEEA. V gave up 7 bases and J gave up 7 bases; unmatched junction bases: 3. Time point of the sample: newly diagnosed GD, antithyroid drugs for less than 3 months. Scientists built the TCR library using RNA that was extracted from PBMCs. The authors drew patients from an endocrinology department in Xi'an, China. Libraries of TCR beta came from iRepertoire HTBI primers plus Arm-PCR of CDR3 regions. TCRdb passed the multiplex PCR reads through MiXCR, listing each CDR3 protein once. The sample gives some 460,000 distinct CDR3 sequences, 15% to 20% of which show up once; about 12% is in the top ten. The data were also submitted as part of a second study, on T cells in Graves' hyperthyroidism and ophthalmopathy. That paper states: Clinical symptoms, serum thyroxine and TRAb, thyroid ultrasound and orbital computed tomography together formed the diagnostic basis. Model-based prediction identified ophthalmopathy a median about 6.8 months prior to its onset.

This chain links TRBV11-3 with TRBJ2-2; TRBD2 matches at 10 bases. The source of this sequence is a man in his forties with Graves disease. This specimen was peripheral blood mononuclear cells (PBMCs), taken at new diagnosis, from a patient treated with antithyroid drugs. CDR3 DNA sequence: TGTGCCAGCACCCGGACTAGCGGCGGGGAGCTGTTTTTT. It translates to CASTRTSGGELFF.